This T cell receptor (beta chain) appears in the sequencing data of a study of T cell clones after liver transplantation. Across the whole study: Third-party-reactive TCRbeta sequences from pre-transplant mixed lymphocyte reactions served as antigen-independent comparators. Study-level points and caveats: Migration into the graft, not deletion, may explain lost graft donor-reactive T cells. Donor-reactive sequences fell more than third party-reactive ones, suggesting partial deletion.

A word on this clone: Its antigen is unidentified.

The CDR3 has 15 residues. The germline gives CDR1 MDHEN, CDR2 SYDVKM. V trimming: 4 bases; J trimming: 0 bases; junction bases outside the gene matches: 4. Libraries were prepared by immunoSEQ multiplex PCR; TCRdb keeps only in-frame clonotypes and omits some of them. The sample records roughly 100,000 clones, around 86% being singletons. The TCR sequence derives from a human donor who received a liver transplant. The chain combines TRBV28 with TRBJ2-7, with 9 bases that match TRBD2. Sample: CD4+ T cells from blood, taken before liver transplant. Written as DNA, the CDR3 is TGTGCCAGCAGTTCTCTAGCGGGGAGCTCCTACGAGCAGTACTTC. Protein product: CASSSLAGSSYEQYF.